The present T cell receptor (beta chain) was sequenced within a study of early T cells in non-severe SARS-CoV-2 infection. This clonotype was observed once. The germline V gene has CDR1 KGHDR and CDR2 SFDVKD. There are 16 residues in the CDR3. V shed 3 bases and J shed 0 bases, with 12 bases lying between them. Each single cDNA molecule received a unique molecular identifier. TCRdb itself ran the 5' RACE reads through MiXCR, one entry per CDR3 protein. The profile shows 75,000 to 100,000 distinct CDR3 sequences, more than 12% of them singletons. This chain uses TRBV24-1 with TRBJ2-3; no reliable D call. This clonotype originated in an adult who was a healthcare worker with PCR-confirmed SARS-CoV-2 infection or an uninfected control (not recorded which). Input material: whole blood. CDR3 residues: CATSDPSVLSTDTQYF. The CDR3, as DNA: TGTGCCACCAGTGATCCCAGCGTCCTGAGCACAGATACGCAGTATTTT.